Below, 29 T cell receptor beta chains from the same sample are listed, as sequenced in a study of a mutant IDH1 vaccine in newly diagnosed glioma. Profiled with immunoSEQ multiplex PCR; TCRdb holds only in-frame clones, not every one. Of approximately 56,000 clones listed, less than 80% are singletons. Time point given: week 47, end of study. Vaccine doses each comprised 300 ug of mutant IDH1 20-mer peptide, with topical imiquimod. These receptors have no identified antigens. The source material was PBMCs, sampled from a glioma patient whose treatment included an IDH1 peptide vaccine. All receptors derive from a man in his fifties or sixties with glioma.

This sequence joins TRBV19 and TRBJ1-6; D possibly corresponds to TRBD1 (5 bases). The germline V and J ends were trimmed by 5 bases and 0 bases, with 14 bases remaining between them. There are 17 residues in the CDR3. The germline gives CDR1 LNHDA, CDR2 SQIVND (reference sequence). This CDR3 is CASSSGLQSSYNSPLHF. CDR3 DNA sequence: TGTGCCAGTAGTTCGGGACTCCAGAGCTCCTATAATTCACCCCTCCACTTT.

V and J are TRBV2 and TRBJ1-2; 7 bases are shared with TRBD1. Germline CDR1 SNHLY, CDR2 FYNNEI. This CDR3 has 14 residues. The V gene end was trimmed by 6 bases and the J gene end by 2 bases; junction bases not matched to a gene: 6. The CDR3 here is CASRPGQSNYGYTF. The CDR3 region has the DNA TGTGCCAGCAGGCCGGGACAGTCCAACTATGGCTACACCTTC. Combining the CDR3 with reference TRBV2 and TRBJ1-2 gives the whole variable domain EPEVTQTPSHQVTQMGQEVILRCVPISNHLYFYWYRQILGQKVEFLVSFYNNEISEKSEIFDDQFSVERPDGSNFTLKIRSTKLEDSAMYFCASRPGQSNYGYTFGSGTRLTVV.

V usage is TRBV11-2 and J usage is TRBJ2-7; 8 bases fit TRBD2. CDR3 length: 17 amino acids. V was pared by 5 bases and J by 0 bases, with 12 bases of the junction left unmatched. CDR1 is SGHAT and CDR2 is FQNNGV in the germline V gene. In DNA form, the CDR3 reads TGTGCCAGCAGCAGTCGGTTCGGCGGGGGGTCCTCCTACGAGCAGTACTTC. Translating gives CASSSRFGGGSSYEQYF.

The rearrangement links TRBV25-1 to TRBJ2-2; TRBD2 is a possible D gene (5 bases). V lost 3 bases and J 5 bases, leaving 13 bases between the germline ends. The CDR3 contains 15 residues. The germline CDR1 and CDR2 sequences are MGHDK and SYGVNS. CDR3 bases: TGTGCCAGCAGTGACCCGAGGGCCCCTACCGGGGAGCTGTTTTTT. Translation: CASSDPRAPTGELFF.

This rearrangement joins TRBV10-3 to TRBJ2-6; the D is unclear. Per the germline V gene, CDR1 is ENHRY and CDR2 is SYGVKD. Trimming removed 0 bases from V and 1 base from J, with 10 bases in between. This CDR3 region has 17 residues. The DNA for the CDR3 is TGTGCCATCAGTGAGTCAAGCGCTCCGTCTGGGGCCAACGTCCTGACTTTC. This translates into CAISESSAPSGANVLTF.

The chain combines TRBV30 with TRBJ2-1; 7 bases map to TRBD1. CDR1 and CDR2 from the germline V gene are GTSNPN and SVGIG (reference sequence). Trimming removed 1 base from V and 14 bases from J; junction bases left unmatched: 5. The length of the CDR3 is 11 residues. The chain's CDR3 is CAWSAGTAKFF. CDR3 coding DNA: TGTGCCTGGAGTGCCGGGACAGCAAAGTTCTTC.

The chain uses TRBV29-1 and TRBJ2-7, with 10 positions matching TRBD1. Trimming cost V 2 bases and J 4 bases; bases outside gene matches: 11. The CDR3 sequence is 16 residues long. Germline loops: CDR1 SQVTM, CDR2 ANQGSEA. The CDR3: CSVEWSGQGTLYEQYF. DNA for the CDR3: TGCAGCGTTGAATGGTCGGGACAGGGGACGTTATACGAGCAGTACTTC.

This chain connects TRBV30 to TRBJ2-5; D is unresolved. The V gene's germline CDR1 is GTSNPN and CDR2 SVGIG (reference sequence). Trimming took off 6 bases at V and 5 bases at J, with 13 bases between the two ends. The CDR3 covers 12 residues. In DNA form, the CDR3 reads TGTGCCTGCGCTCCGATTGTGGAGACCCAGTACTTC. Translating it yields CACAPIVETQYF.

The V and J genes are TRBV18 and TRBJ1-1; a possible D gene is TRBD1 (6 bases). Germline values: CDR1 KGHSH, CDR2 LQKENI. This CDR3 comprises 17 residues. V was trimmed by 3 bases and J by 4 bases, leaving 21 bases between them. The CDR3 bases are TGTGCCAGCTCACCCCGCGGTAAGACAGGTGGGGGCACTGAAGCTTTCTTT. This encodes CASSPRGKTGGGTEAFF. Drawing the rest from reference TRBV18 and TRBJ1-1, the complete variable domain is NAGVMQNPRHLVRRRGQEARLRCSPMKGHSHVYWYRQLPEEGLKFMVYLQKENIIDESGMPKERFSAEFPKEGPSILRIQQVVRGDSAAYFCASSPRGKTGGGTEAFFGQGTRLTVV.

The V and J genes are TRBV4-2 and TRBJ2-4; D unclear. The CDR3 has 16 amino acids. Trimming left V 1 base short and J 0 bases short, with 10 bases between. The germline gives CDR1 LGHNA, CDR2 YNFKEQ. The CDR3 reads CASSQAERLAKNIQYF. In DNA, the CDR3 is TGTGCCAGCAGCCAAGCAGAGAGACTAGCCAAAAACATTCAGTACTTC.

V and J are TRBV18 and TRBJ1-5; 7 positions agree with TRBD1. The V segment lost 8 bases and the J segment 7 bases; nucleotides outside the gene matches: 5. Germline-derived CDR1 and CDR2 are KGHSH and LQKENI. This CDR3 is 12 amino acids long. The CDR3 loop reads CASRQGGQPQHF. For the CDR3, the DNA is TGTGCCAGCCGACAGGGCGGACAGCCCCAGCATTTT.

The chain couples TRBV27 to TRBJ1-4; 7 nucleotides line up with TRBD1. Looked up from germline, CDR1 is MNHEY and CDR2 is SMNVEV (reference sequence). The CDR3 is 15 residues long. J was trimmed by 4 bases and V by 6 bases; bases with no gene match: 8. CDR3 protein: CASRSGQLLNEKLFF. The CDR3 nucleotides are TGTGCCAGCAGGTCGGGACAGCTTCTTAATGAAAAACTGTTTTTT.

The chain is built from TRBV5-1 and TRBJ1-1; no firm D call. The CDR3 consists of 13 residues. Germline CDR1 SGHRS, CDR2 YFSETQ. Deletions cut 5 bases from V and 1 base from J, with 9 bases between. The CDR3 region is CASRGTRNTEAFF. The CDR3 coding sequence is TGCGCCAGCAGAGGCACAAGGAACACTGAAGCTTTCTTT.

The chain employs TRBV6-5 and TRBJ1-5, with D unresolved. Germline-derived CDR1 and CDR2 are MNHEY and SVGAGI. The V and J ends lost 6 bases and 6 bases respectively, with 15 bases between them. This CDR3 comprises 14 residues. The CDR3 DNA follows: TGTGCCAGCAGCCCCGGTAGGACGAGTCAGCCCCAGCATTTT. Translation: CASSPGRTSQPQHF.

CDR3 nucleotide sequence: TGTGCCACCAGCAGAGATATCGGACACTACGAGCAGTACTTC. Amino acids: CATSRDIGHYEQYF. The chain recombines TRBV15 with TRBJ2-7; D possibly corresponds to TRBD1 (5 bases). The CDR3 length is 14 residues. V was shortened by 0 bases and J by 3 bases, with 9 bases between the two germline ends. From germline, CDR1 is LNHNV and CDR2 YYDKDF (reference sequence).

V and J are TRBV6-5 and TRBJ1-2, with a weak D call TRBD1 (5 bases). Per germline, CDR1 MNHEY and CDR2 SVGAGI. The V end was cut by 6 bases, the J end by 0 bases, with 11 bases between. This CDR3 comprises 14 residues. The CDR3 spells CASRLGGANYGYTF. The CDR3 bases are TGTGCCAGCAGGTTGGGGGGTGCTAACTATGGCTACACCTTC.

The chain carries TRBV29-1 and TRBJ1-2; D is ambiguous. Germline lookup yields CDR1 SQVTM and CDR2 ANQGSEA. The CDR3 has 11 residues. The V end was cut by 7 bases, the J end by 1 base, with 7 bases between. This CDR3 reads CSGVVNYGYTF. The CDR3 DNA follows: TGCAGCGGCGTGGTTAACTATGGCTACACCTTC.

The genes are TRBV30 and TRBJ2-7, with 9 bases lining up with TRBD1. CDR3 length equals 13 residues. Germline values: CDR1 GTSNPN, CDR2 SVGIG (reference sequence). J was trimmed by 6 bases and V by 1 base; bases with no gene match: 4. The CDR3 sequence: CAWSASDRGEQYF. CDR3 coding DNA: TGTGCCTGGAGTGCCTCGGACAGGGGCGAGCAGTACTTC.

This clone turned up a few times. The gene calls are TRBV13 and TRBJ1-6; 7 bases line up with TRBD1. The V gene's germline CDR1 is PRHDT and CDR2 FYEKMQ (reference sequence). Trimming took 1 base from V and 6 from J; bases not matched to a gene: 9. This CDR3 contains 17 residues. CDR3 DNA sequence: TGTGCCAGCAGCTTAGCCCTTTATCCAGGGGGTAATTCACCCCTCCACTTT. This translates into CASSLALYPGGNSPLHF.

In its sample, this clone was seen once. The genes are TRBV2 and TRBJ1-5, with D perhaps matching TRBD1 (6 bases). CDR3 size: 16 residues. The V gene's germline CDR1 is SNHLY and CDR2 FYNNEI. The V end lost 1 base, the J end lost 2 bases, and 12 bases lay between the germline ends. The CDR3 DNA reads as TGTGCCAGCAGTGAAGAGGGGGAGATTGGCAATCAGCCCCAGCATTTT. Translated, it gives CASSEEGEIGNQPQHF.

This sequence joins TRBV20-1 and TRBJ2-7; D remains ambiguous. The length of the CDR3 is 11 residues. Per the germline V gene, CDR1 is DFQATT and CDR2 is SNEGSKA (reference sequence). V lost 3 bases to trimming and J lost 3 bases, with 6 bases between them. CDR3 bases: TGCAGTGCTAGGCCTAACTACGAGCAGTACTTC. Protein sequence: CSARPNYEQYF.

The chain couples TRBV6-5 to TRBJ2-2, with D tentatively TRBD1 (6 bases). This CDR3 region has 15 residues. The ends were cut back, 2 bases at V and 3 bases at J, with 10 bases in the middle. Germline loops: CDR1 MNHEY, CDR2 SVGAGI. The CDR3 DNA sequence: TGTGCCAGCAGTTACGGGCGACAGGACACCGGGGAGCTGTTTTTT. The encoded protein is CASSYGRQDTGELFF.

This clone was counted a few times. This specimen includes other DNA sequences encoding the same CDR3. The V call is TRBV19, the J call TRBJ1-1; TRBD1 matches 7 bases. CDR3 length: 14 residues. J gave up 2 bases and V 5 bases, and 5 bases lay outside the gene matches. Germline V gene sequence: CDR1 LNHDA, CDR2 SQIVND (reference sequence). In DNA form, the CDR3 reads TGTGCCAGTAGTGCCCGACAGGGAAACACTGAAGCTTTCTTT. Amino acids: CASSARQGNTEAFF.

The chain joins TRBV28 to TRBJ2-5, with D perhaps matching TRBD1 or TRBD2 (7 bases each). Per the germline V gene, CDR1 is MDHEN and CDR2 is SYDVKM. The CDR3 is 14 amino acids. Trimming took 7 bases from V and 3 from J, leaving 15 bases between them. In nucleotides, the CDR3 is TGTGCCAGCAATAAACAGGGGAGGGAAGAGACCCAGTACTTC. Protein product: CASNKQGREETQYF.

This clone was picked up a small number of times. V is TRBV30 and J is TRBJ1-1, with D maybe TRBD1 (6 bases). Germline V gives CDR1 GTSNPN, CDR2 SVGIG (reference sequence). V was trimmed by 0 bases and J by 3 bases, leaving 11 bases between them. The CDR3 sequence is 14 residues long. CDR3 protein: CAWSVPGEHTEAFF. The CDR3, as DNA: TGTGCCTGGAGTGTACCAGGGGAGCACACTGAAGCTTTCTTT.

The chain links TRBV19 to TRBJ1-1; D is unclear. CDR1 LNHDA and CDR2 SQIVND come from the germline V gene (reference sequence). The germline V and J ends were trimmed by 7 bases and 0 bases, with 24 bases remaining between them. This CDR3 is 18 amino acids long. The CDR3 sequence: CASTPLSVSTPVNTEAFF. The CDR3 DNA sequence: TGTGCCAGTACTCCCCTTTCGGTTTCGACCCCGGTGAACACTGAAGCTTTCTTT.

The rearrangement joins TRBV19 to TRBJ1-5; D is unresolved. This CDR3 is built from 12 residues. Trimming left V 3 bases short and J 13 bases short, with 13 bases between. Germline loops: CDR1 LNHDA, CDR2 SQIVND (reference sequence). In DNA, the CDR3 is TGTGCCAGTAGTATTGATGAAATTACACAGCATTTT. Amino acids: CASSIDEITQHF.

This rearrangement joins TRBV5-6 to TRBJ2-7; D is ambiguous. Germline CDR1 SGHDT, CDR2 YYEEEE. The CDR3 loop spans 15 amino acids. The ends were cut back, 3 bases at V and 2 bases at J, with 15 bases in the middle. The CDR3 nucleotides are TGTGCCAGCAGCTCTAACAGCATATTCACCTACGAGCAGTACTTC. Protein sequence: CASSSNSIFTYEQYF.

The chain combines TRBV7-9 with TRBJ1-1, with no clear D. The CDR3 consists of 15 residues. CDR1 and CDR2 (germline): SEHNR, FQNEAQ (reference sequence). V gave up 2 bases and J gave up 6 bases, with 16 bases separating them. The CDR3 DNA reads as TGTGCCAGCAGCTTACCGGAGGACGAGGGCCCTGAAGCTTTCTTT. Its translation is CASSLPEDEGPEAFF.